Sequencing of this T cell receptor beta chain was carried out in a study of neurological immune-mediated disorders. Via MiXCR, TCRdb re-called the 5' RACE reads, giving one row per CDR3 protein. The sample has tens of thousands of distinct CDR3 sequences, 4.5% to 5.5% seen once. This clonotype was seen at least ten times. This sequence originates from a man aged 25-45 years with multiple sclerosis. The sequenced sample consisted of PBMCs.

The CDR3 coding sequence is TGTGCCAGCAGCTTTCCAGGGGCGAACATTCAGTACTTC. Its translation: CASSFPGANIQYF. V is TRBV5-6 and J is TRBJ2-4, with a weak D call TRBD1 (6 bases). The germline gives CDR1 SGHDT, CDR2 YYEEEE. The CDR3 loop spans 13 amino acids. Trimming left V 2 bases short and J 7 bases short, with 10 bases between.